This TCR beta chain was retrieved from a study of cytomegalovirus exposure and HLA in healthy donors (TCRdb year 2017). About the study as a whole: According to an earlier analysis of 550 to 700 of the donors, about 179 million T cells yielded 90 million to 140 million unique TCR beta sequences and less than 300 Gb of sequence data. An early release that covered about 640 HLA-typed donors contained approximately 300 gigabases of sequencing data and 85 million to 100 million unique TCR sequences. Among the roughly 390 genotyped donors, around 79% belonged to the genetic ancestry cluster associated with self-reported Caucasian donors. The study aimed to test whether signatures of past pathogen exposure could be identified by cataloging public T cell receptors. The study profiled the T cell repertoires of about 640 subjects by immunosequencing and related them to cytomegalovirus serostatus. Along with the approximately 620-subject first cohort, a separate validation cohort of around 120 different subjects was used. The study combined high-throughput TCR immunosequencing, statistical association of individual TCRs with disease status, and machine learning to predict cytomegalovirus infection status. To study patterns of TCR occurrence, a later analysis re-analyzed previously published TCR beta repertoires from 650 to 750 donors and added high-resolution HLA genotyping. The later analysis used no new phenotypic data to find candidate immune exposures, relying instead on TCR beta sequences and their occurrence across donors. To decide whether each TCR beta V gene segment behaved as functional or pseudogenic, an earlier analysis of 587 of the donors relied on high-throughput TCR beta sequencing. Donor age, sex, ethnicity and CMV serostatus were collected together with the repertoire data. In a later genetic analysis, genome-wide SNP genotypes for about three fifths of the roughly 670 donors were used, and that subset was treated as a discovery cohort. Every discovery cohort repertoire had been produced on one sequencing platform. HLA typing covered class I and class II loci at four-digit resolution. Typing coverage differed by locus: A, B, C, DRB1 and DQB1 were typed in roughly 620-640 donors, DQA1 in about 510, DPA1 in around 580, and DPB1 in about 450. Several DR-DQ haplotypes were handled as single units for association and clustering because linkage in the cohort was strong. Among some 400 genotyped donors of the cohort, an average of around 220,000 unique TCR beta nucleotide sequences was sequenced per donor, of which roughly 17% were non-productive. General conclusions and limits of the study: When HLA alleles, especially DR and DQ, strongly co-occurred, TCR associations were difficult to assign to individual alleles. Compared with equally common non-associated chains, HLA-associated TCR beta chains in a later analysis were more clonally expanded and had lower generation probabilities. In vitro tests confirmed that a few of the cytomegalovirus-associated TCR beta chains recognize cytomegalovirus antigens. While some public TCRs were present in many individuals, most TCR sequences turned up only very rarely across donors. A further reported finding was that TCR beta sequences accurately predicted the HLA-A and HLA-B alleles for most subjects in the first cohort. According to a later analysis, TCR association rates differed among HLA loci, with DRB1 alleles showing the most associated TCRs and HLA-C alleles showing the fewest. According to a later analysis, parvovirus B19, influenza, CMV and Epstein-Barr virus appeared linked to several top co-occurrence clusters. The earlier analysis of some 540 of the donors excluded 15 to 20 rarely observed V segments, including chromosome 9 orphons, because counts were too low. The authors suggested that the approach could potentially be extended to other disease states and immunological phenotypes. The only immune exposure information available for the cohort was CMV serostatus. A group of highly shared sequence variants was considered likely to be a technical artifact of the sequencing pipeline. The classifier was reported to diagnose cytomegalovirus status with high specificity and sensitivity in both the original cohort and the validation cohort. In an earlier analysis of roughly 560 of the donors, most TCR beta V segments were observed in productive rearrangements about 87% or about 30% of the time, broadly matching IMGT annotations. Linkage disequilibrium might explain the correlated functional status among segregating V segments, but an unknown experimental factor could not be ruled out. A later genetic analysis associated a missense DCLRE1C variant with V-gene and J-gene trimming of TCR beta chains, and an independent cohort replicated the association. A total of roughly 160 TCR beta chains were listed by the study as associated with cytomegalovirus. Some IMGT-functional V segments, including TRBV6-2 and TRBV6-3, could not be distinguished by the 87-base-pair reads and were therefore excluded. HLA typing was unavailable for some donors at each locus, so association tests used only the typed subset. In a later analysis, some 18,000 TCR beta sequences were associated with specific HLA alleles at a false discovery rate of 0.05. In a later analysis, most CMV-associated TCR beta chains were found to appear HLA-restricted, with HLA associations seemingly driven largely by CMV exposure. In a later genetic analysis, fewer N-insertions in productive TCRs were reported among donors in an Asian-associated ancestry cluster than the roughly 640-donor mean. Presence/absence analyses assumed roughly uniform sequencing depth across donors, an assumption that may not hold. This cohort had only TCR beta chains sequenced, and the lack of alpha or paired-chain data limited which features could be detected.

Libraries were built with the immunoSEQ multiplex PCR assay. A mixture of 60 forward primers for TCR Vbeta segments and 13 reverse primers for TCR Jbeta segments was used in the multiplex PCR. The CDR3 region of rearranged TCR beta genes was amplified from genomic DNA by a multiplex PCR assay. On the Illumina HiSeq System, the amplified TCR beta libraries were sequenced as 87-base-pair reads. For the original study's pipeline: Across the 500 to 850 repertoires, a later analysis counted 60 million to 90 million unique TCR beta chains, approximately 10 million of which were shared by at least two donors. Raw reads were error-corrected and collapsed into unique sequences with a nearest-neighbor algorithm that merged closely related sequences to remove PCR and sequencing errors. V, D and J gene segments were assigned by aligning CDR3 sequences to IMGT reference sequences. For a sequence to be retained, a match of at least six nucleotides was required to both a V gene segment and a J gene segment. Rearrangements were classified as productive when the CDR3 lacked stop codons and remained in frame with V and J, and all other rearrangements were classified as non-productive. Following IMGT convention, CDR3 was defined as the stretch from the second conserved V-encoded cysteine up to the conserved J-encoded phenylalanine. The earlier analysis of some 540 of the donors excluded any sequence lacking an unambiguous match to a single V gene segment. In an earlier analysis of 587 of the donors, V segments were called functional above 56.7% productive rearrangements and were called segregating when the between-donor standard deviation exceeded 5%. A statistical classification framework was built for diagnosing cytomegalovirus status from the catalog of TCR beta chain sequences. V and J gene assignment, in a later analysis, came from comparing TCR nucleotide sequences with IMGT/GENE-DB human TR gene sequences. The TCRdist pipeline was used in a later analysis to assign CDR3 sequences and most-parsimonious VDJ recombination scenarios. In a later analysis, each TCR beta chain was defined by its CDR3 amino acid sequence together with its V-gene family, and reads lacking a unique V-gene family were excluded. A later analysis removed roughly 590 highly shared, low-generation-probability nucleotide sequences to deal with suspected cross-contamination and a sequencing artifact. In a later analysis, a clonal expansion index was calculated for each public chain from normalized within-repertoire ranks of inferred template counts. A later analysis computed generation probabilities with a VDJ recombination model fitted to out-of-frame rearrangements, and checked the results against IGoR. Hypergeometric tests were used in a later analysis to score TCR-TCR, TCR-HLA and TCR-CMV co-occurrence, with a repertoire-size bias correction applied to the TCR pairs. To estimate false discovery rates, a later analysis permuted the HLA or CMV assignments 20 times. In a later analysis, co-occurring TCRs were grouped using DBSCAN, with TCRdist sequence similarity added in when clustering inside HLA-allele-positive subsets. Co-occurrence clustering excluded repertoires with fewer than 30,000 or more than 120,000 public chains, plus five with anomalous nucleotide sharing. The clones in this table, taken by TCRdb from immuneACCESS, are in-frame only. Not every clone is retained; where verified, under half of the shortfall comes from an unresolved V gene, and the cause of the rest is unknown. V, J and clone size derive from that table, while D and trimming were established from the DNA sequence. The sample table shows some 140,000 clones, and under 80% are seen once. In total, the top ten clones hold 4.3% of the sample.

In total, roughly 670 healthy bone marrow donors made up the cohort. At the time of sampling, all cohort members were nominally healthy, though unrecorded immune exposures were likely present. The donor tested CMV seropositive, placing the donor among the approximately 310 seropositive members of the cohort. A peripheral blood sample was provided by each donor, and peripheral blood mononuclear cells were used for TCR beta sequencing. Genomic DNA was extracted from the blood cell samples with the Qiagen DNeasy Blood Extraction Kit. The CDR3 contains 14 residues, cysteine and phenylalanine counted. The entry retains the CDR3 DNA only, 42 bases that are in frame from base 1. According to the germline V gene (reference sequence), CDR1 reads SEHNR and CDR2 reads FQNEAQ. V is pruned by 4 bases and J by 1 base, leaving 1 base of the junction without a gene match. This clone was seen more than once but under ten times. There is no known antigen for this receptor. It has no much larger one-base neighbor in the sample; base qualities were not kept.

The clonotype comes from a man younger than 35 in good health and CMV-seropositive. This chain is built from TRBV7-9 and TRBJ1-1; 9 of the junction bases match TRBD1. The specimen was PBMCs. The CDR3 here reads CASSWGQGNTEAFF. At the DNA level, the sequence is TGTGCCAGCAGCTGGGGACAGGGGAACACTGAAGCTTTCTTT.